These 15 T cell receptor beta chains share one sample of origin, sequenced in a study of metastatic and nonmetastatic thyroid tumors. Each patient went into thyroid surgery without having received any treatment. With MiXCR, TCRdb called clones anew from the PCR reads. Here the sample spans some 18,000 clones, approximately 35% being singletons. Sequenced sample: tumor tissue. The receptor set was obtained from a male donor with papillary thyroid cancer or a benign thyroid nodule (not recorded which). Some clones in this sample may be carry-over from other donors' samples.

This clone was picked up one time. V and J are TRBV30 and TRBJ1-4; D may be TRBD1 (5 bases). CDR1 and CDR2 from the germline V gene are GTSNPN and SVGIG (reference sequence). The V end was cut by 4 bases, the J end by 7 bases, with 13 bases between. The CDR3 is made up of 13 amino acids. CDR3 loop: CAWTGRMGEKLFF. CDR3 coding DNA: TGTGCCTGGACAGGGCGGATGGGTGAAAAACTGTTTTTT.

This clone has just a few counts. The rearrangement joins TRBV28 to TRBJ2-7; the D is unclear. V was pared by 6 bases and J by 3 bases, with 18 bases between. This CDR3 is built from 15 residues. Germline CDR1 is MDHEN and CDR2 is SYDVKM. The DNA of the CDR3 is TGTGCCAGCAGCCAACCCCCTCCATATCTCTACGAGCAGTACTTC. Protein sequence: CASSQPPPYLYEQYF.

This clone rates as medium-sized (0.01 to 0.1%). The rearrangement uses TRBV30 and TRBJ1-2, with D perhaps TRBD1 (6 bases). The ends were cut back, 3 bases at V and 6 bases at J, with 17 bases in the middle. CDR1 GTSNPN and CDR2 SVGIG come from the germline V gene (reference sequence). The CDR3 totals 14 residues. The CDR3 loop reads CAWRANRVINGYTF. The CDR3 DNA reads as TGTGCCTGGAGGGCGAACAGGGTTATAAATGGCTACACCTTC.

By sample share, this clone is medium-sized (0.01 to 0.1%). The rearrangement joins TRBV3-1 to TRBJ1-2, with 9 bases that match TRBD1. The germline V gene encodes CDR1 LGHDT and CDR2 YNNKEL (reference sequence). V lost 6 bases to trimming and J lost 4 bases; unmatched junction nucleotides: 3. There are 13 residues in the CDR3. For the CDR3, the DNA is TGTGCCAGCAGACAGGGGGCAGGCTATGGCTACACCTTC. Protein sequence: CASRQGAGYGYTF.

The chain is built from TRBV7-9 and TRBJ1-1; D remains ambiguous. V gave up 5 bases and J gave up 6 bases, with 7 bases separating them. There are 11 residues in the CDR3. Per germline, CDR1 SEHNR and CDR2 FQNEAQ (reference sequence). As DNA, the CDR3 is TGTGCCAGCAGCCGACAACCTGAAGCTTTCTTT. Translating it yields CASSRQPEAFF. The entire variable domain, with the rest obtained from reference TRBV7-9 and TRBJ1-1, is as follows: DTGVSQNPRHKITKRGQNVTFRCDPISEHNRLYWYRQTLGQGPEFLTYFQNEAQLEKSRLLSDRFSAERPKGSFSTLEIQRTEQGDSAMYLCASSRQPEAFFGQGTRLTVV.

This clone came up a few times. Just one base apart from a much larger clone, this may be a read error. This chain connects TRBV11-3 to TRBJ2-1; D ambiguous. Germline V gene sequence: CDR1 SGHNT, CDR2 YENEEA. The CDR3 spans 13 residues. As DNA, the CDR3 is TGTGTCAGCAGTTTAACCCTTACTTCGGGGCAGTTCTTC. Translation gives CVSSLTLTSGQFF.

A remark on this clone: The conserved phenylalanine or tryptophan is not found at the CDR3 terminus, so this likely reflects a read error. CDR3 DNA sequence: TGCAGTGCTAGAGTTGGAGGCAGGAGGAACACTGAAGCTTTCTCT. Its protein product is CSARVGGRRNTEAFS. The V and J genes are TRBV20-1 and TRBJ1-1; no definite D call. The V gene lost 1 base and the J gene lost 1 base, with 13 bases spanning the gap. The CDR3 contains 15 residues. Germline V lookup: CDR1 DFQATT, CDR2 SNEGSKA (reference sequence).

This rearrangement joins TRBV7-2 to TRBJ2-1; D unresolved. From germline, CDR1 is SGHTA and CDR2 FQGNSA. V lost 10 bases and J 3 bases, leaving 16 bases between the germline ends. The CDR3 is made up of 14 amino acids. The DNA for the CDR3 is TGTGCCATCGGTGCCGCAGCCCACTACAATGAGCAGTTCTTC. It codes for CAIGAAAHYNEQFF.

This chain connects TRBV18 to TRBJ1-1; D unclear. V lost 3 bases and J 0 bases, leaving 11 bases between the germline ends. Germline values: CDR1 KGHSH, CDR2 LQKENI. The CDR3 is 15 residues long. CDR3 nucleotides: TGTGCCAGCTCACCGGTCAGTGCGGTGAACACTGAAGCTTTCTTT. Translation gives CASSPVSAVNTEAFF.

This clone has a count of ten or more. The chain combines TRBV18 with TRBJ2-5, with TRBD2 identical over 13 bases. This CDR3 contains 15 residues. Germline loops: CDR1 KGHSH, CDR2 LQKENI. V trimming: 6 bases; J trimming: 3 bases; junction bases outside the gene matches: 4. The DNA of the CDR3 is TGTGCCAGCTCGCCTGGGACTAGCGGGAAAGAGACCCAGTACTTC. Amino acid sequence: CASSPGTSGKETQYF.

The genes are TRBV4-2 and TRBJ2-3, with D perhaps given as TRBD1 or TRBD2 (5 bases each). Germline CDR1 and CDR2: LGHNA and YNFKEQ. CDR3 length equals 16 residues. V was clipped by 1 base and J by 1 base, with 12 bases between them. CDR3 DNA: TGTGCCAGCAGCCAAGGGGGGTCAGGGCGCACAGATACGCAGTATTTT. Its protein is CASSQGGSGRTDTQYF.

This chain connects TRBV5-1 to TRBJ1-1; no definite D call. V gave up 6 bases and J gave up 1 base, with 22 bases separating them. The germline V gene has CDR1 SGHRS and CDR2 YFSETQ. This CDR3 has 17 amino acids. CDR3 bases: TGCGCCAGCATCCTTCTTGGCCGCCCTACGGGGAACACTGAAGCTTTCTTT. Protein sequence: CASILLGRPTGNTEAFF.

Sample share makes this clone medium-sized. J is TRBJ1-2 and V is TRBV6-1, with TRBD1 as a possible D gene (6 bases). CDR1 and CDR2 (germline): MNHNS, SASEGT. V was pared by 5 bases and J by 7 bases, with 26 bases between. The CDR3 contains 17 residues. The DNA for the CDR3 is TGTGCCAGCAGTCCATCACAGGGTGCGAATTTCTCCGCTGGCTACACCTTC. This encodes CASSPSQGANFSAGYTF.

This chain links TRBV30 with TRBJ2-7; 9 bases match TRBD1. The V gene end was trimmed by 3 bases and the J gene end by 4 bases; junction bases not matched to a gene: 7. This CDR3 is 14 amino acids long. Looked up from germline, CDR1 is GTSNPN and CDR2 is SVGIG (reference sequence). The CDR3 loop is CAWRMLTGGYEQYF. CDR3 DNA sequence: TGTGCCTGGAGAATGCTGACAGGGGGATACGAGCAGTACTTC.

Only one count was recorded for this clone. The genes are TRBV11-2 and TRBJ2-3; D is ambiguous. V shed 1 base and J shed 1 base, with 6 bases lying between them. Germline V gene lookup returns CDR1 SGHAT and CDR2 FQNNGV. The CDR3 totals 14 residues. As DNA, the CDR3 is TGTGCCAGCAGCTTAGGGAGTGGCACAGATACGCAGTATTTT. This encodes CASSLGSGTDTQYF. Combining the CDR3 with reference TRBV11-2 and TRBJ2-3 gives the whole variable domain EAGVAQSPRYKIIEKRQSVAFWCNPISGHATLYWYQQILGQGPKLLIQFQNNGVVDDSQLPKDRFSAERLKGVDSTLKIQPAKLEDSAVYLCASSLGSGTDTQYFGPGTRLTVL.